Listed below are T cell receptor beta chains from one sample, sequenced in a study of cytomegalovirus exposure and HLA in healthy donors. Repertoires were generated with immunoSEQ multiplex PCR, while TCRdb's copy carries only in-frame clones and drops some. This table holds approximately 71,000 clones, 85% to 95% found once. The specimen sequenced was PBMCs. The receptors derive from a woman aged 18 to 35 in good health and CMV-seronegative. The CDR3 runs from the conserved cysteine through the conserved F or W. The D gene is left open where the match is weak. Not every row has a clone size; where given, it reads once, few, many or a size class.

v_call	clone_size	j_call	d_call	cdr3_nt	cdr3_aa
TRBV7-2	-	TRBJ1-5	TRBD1	TGTGCCAGCAGCTTAGAGGGGGCGGCCAATCAGCCCCAGCATTTT	CASSLEGAANQPQHF
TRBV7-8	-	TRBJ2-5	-	TGTGCCAGCAGCCCTCGGTTAGGCGGGGAGACCCAGTACTTC	CASSPRLGGETQYF
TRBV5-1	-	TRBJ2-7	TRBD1	TGCGCCAGCCTTTACCCGGACAGGGGATTGTACGAGCAGTACTTC	CASLYPDRGLYEQYF
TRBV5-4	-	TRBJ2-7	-	TGTGCCAGCAGCTCAAGACTGAACACCTACGAGCAGTACTTC	CASSSRLNTYEQYF
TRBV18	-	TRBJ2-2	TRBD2	TGTGCCAGCTCACCCCCCAGCGGGAGGGCTCGCGGCGGGGAGCTGTTTTTT	CASSPPSGRARGGELFF
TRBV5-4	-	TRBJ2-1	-	TGTGCCAGCACCCAACCGGGACTCAAATACAATGAGCAGTTCTTC	CASTQPGLKYNEQFF
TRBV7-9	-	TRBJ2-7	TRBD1	TGTGCCAGCAGCCTGCGCGGGACAGGGGACTACGAGCAGTACTTC	CASSLRGTGDYEQYF
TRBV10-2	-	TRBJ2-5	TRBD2	TGCGCCAGCCTGGGGAGGGAGCAAGAGACCCAGTACTTC	CASLGREQETQYF
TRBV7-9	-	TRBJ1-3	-	TGTGCCAGTCGGGGATTCGACAGGCTAAGCTCTGGAAACACCATATATTTT	CASRGFDRLSSGNTIYF
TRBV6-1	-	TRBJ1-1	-	TGTGCCAGCAGTGTGGCCAACACTGAAGCTTTCTTT	CASSVANTEAFF
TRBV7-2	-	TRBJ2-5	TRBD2	TGTGCCAGCAGCCGGGGGGGGAGCGGGTCGACCCAGTACTTC	CASSRGGSGSTQYF
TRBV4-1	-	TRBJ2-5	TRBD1	TGCGCCAGCAGCCAAGATGGGACAGGGCGGGGGGAGACCCAGTACTTC	CASSQDGTGRGETQYF
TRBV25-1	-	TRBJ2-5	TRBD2	TGTGCCAGCAGTGATACTAGCGGGAAAGAGACCCAGTACTTC	CASSDTSGKETQYF
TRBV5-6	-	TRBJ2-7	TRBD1	TGTGCCAGCAGCTCGGAGGGACAGGGGAGTTACGAGCAGTACTTC	CASSSEGQGSYEQYF
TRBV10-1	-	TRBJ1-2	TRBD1	TGCGCCAGCAGGTTTGGACAGGCCAACTATGGCTACACCTTC	CASRFGQANYGYTF
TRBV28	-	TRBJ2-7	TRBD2	TGTGCCAGCCCCCCGGGACTAGCGGGAGGAGGTGGGTACGAGCAGTACTTC	CASPPGLAGGGGYEQYF
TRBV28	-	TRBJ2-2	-	TGTGCCAGCAGTTTACAGGGGAGCACCGGGGAGCTGTTTTTT	CASSLQGSTGELFF
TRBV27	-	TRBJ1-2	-	TGTGCCAGCAGTCCCTCCAGGGACACCCCGGGCTATGGCTACACCTTC	CASSPSRDTPGYGYTF
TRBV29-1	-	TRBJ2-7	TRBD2	TGCAGCGTTGTTTGGGCGATGACTAGCAGGTACGAGCAGTACTTC	CSVVWAMTSRYEQYF
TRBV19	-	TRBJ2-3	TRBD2	TGTGCCAGTAGTCGCCGGACTAGCGGGGTCACAGATACGCAGTATTTT	CASSRRTSGVTDTQYF
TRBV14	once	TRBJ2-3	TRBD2	TGTGCCAGCAGCCCCTCGCTAGCGGGTACGCAGTATTTT	CASSPSLAGTQYF
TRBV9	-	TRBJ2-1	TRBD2	TGTGCCAGCAGCCCACCTAGCGGGAGCTCCTACAATGAGCAGTTCTTC	CASSPPSGSSYNEQFF
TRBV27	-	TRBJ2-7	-	TGTGCCAGCAGTTTCTGGGGTGGGGCTTCCCGGATCTACGAGCAGTACTTC	CASSFWGGASRIYEQYF
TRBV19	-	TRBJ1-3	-	TGTGCCAGTAGTACCCTAAATATGAGAAGTGCTGGAAACACCATATATTTT	CASSTLNMRSAGNTIYF
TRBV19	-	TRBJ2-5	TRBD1	TGTGCCAGTAGTAACCCACTCTTGGACAGGGAAAGGGTGGAGACCCAGTACTTC	CASSNPLLDRERVETQYF
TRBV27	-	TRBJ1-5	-	TGTGCCAGCAGTTTACGGGGGTATCAGCCCCAGCATTTT	CASSLRGYQPQHF
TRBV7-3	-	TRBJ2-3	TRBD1	TGTGCCAGCAGCCCGGGACAGTTCACAGATACGCAGTATTTT	CASSPGQFTDTQYF
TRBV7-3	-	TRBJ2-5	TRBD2	TGTGCCAGCAGCGCCCGGGGAGGGGAGACCCAGTACTTC	CASSARGGETQYF
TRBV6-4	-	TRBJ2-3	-	TGTGCCAGCAGTGACTCCGGCGGGAGCACAGATACGCAGTATTTT	CASSDSGGSTDTQYF
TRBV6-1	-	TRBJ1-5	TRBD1	TGTGCCAGTTTTGGAGGGGGCTTTCAGCCCCAGCATTTT	CASFGGGFQPQHF
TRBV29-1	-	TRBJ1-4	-	TGCAGCGTACAGGGTGCTGATGAAAAACTGTTTTTT	CSVQGADEKLFF
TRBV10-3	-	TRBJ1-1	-	TGTGCCATCAGTGGTTCGACAGCAATGAACACTGAAGCTTTCTTT	CAISGSTAMNTEAFF
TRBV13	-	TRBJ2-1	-	TGTGCCAGCAGCTTAGTATCGTTAAAATTTACCTACAATGAGCAGTTCTTC	CASSLVSLKFTYNEQFF
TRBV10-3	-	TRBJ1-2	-	TGTGCCATCAGTGAGTCAACAGATGGCTACACCTTC	CAISESTDGYTF
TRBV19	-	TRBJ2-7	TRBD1	TGTGCCAGTAGTCGATCCGGGACAGGGGACTACGAGCAGTACTTC	CASSRSGTGDYEQYF
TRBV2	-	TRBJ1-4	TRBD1	TGTGCCAGCAGTGAGACAGGGGCCAATGAAAAACTGTTTTTT	CASSETGANEKLFF
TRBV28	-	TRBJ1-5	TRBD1	TGTGCCAGCAAAGGAACAGGGGGCCTTGGCAGCAATCAGCCCCAGCATTTT	CASKGTGGLGSNQPQHF
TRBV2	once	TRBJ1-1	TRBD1	TGTGCCAGCAGTGGTATAGACAGGGGCTGGACTGAAGCTTTCTTT	CASSGIDRGWTEAFF
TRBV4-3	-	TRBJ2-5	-	TGCGCCAGCAGCCAAGATAGGATGGTTCCCGGAGGGACCCAGTACTTC	CASSQDRMVPGGTQYF
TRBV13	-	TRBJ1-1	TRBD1	TGTGCCAGCAGCTTAGGCCCTACAGGGGGCGCTTTCTTT	CASSLGPTGGAFF
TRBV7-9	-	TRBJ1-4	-	TGTGCCAGCAGCCGGACAGATCGGCTGTTTTTT	CASSRTDRLFF
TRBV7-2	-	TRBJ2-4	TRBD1	TGTGCCAGCAGCGCCGGGACAGGGTGGGGAAACATTCAGTACTTC	CASSAGTGWGNIQYF
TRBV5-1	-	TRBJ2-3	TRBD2	TGCGCCAGCAGCTTACGTCCGGGCGGGGGGGAAGCAGATACGCAGTATTTT	CASSLRPGGGEADTQYF
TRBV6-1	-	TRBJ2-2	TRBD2	TGTGCCAGCAGTGAAGCTCAGCGGGGCCCGATGGGGGAGCTGTTTTTT	CASSEAQRGPMGELFF
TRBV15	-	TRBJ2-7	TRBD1	TGTGCCACCAGCAGACCCCTACCGGGACAGGGGGCACCCTACGAGCAGTACTTC	CATSRPLPGQGAPYEQYF
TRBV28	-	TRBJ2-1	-	TGTGCCAGCAGACCTCGGGACATCCCCTACAATGAGCAGTTCTTC	CASRPRDIPYNEQFF
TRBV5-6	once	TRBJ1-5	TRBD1	TGTGCCAGCAGCTTGGGACAGGGTCTTCAGCCCCAGCATTTT	CASSLGQGLQPQHF
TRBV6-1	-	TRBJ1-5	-	TGTGCCAGCAGTGAAACAGGTGTTAGCAATCAGCCCCAGCATTTT	CASSETGVSNQPQHF
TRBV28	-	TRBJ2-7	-	TGTGCCAGCAGTTTTCTTGGGGCCTACGAGCAGTACTTC	CASSFLGAYEQYF
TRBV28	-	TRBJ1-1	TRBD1	TGTGCCAGCAGTTTTCCTGGCCTACAGGGGATTAGGTCTGAAGCTTTCTTT	CASSFPGLQGIRSEAFF
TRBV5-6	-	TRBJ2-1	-	TGTGCCAGCAGCTTGACAGGGGACGGGAGCAATGAGCAGTTCTTC	CASSLTGDGSNEQFF
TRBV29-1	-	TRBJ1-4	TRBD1	TGCAGCGTTTGTTATGTGGAGACAGGGGGCGTTTTGTTTTTT	CSVCYVETGGVLFF
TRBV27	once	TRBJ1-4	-	TGTGCCAGCAGTTTCGGCGGGTCCTTGGGTGAAAAACTGTTTTTT	CASSFGGSLGEKLFF